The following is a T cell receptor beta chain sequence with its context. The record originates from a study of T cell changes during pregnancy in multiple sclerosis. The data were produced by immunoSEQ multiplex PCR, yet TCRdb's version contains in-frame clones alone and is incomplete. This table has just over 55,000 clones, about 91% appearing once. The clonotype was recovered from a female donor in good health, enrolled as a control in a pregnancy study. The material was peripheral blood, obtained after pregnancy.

The CDR3 bases are TGCGCCAGCAGCGGCACAGGGCCGTACACTGAAGCTTTCTTT. Translating gives CASSGTGPYTEAFF. The genes are TRBV5-1 and TRBJ1-1, with D perhaps TRBD1 (6 bases). The CDR3 is made up of 14 amino acids. V lost 4 bases to trimming and J lost 3 bases, with 13 bases between them. Germline assignment: CDR1 SGHRS and CDR2 YFSETQ.